This T cell receptor beta chain was identified in a study of CD8+ T cells in alopecia areata. General study findings and limits: Patients displayed less clarity in TCR sharing than mice, a finding possibly related to HLA.

This clone was seen a handful of times. Its matching antigen is unknown. Both peripheral blood and punch biopsies of lesional scalp skin were obtained from patients who had alopecia areata. The CDR3 covers 13 residues. CDR1 and CDR2 from the germline V gene are GTSNPN and SVGIG (reference sequence). The V end lost 0 bases, the J end lost 11 bases, and 14 bases lay between the germline ends. Extraction and reverse transcription of RNA yielded cDNA as the sequencing template. TCRdb's copy holds only in-frame clones and misses some; the assay was immunoSEQ multiplex PCR. The sample holds hundreds of thousands of clones, 57% seen once.

The chain joins TRBV30 to TRBJ1-5; D gene uncertain. Sequencing was performed on CD4+ T cells sorted from blood, taken at week 0. This receptor was identified in a human donor with alopecia areata. CDR3 amino acids: CAWSVIGSGTQHF. DNA for the CDR3: TGTGCCTGGAGTGTCATCGGTTCGGGTACCCAGCATTTT.